These 32 T cell receptor beta chains came from one sample sequenced in a study of cytomegalovirus exposure and HLA in healthy donors. Primers included in the PCR were 60 Vbeta and 13 Jbeta primers. Measured with immunoSEQ multiplex PCR; TCRdb has only the in-frame clones, and not every one. The data show more than 80,000 clones, with approximately 81% seen just once and 1% to 1.5% held by the top ten. Sequenced sample: PBMCs. Receptors originate from a girl aged 2 to 9 in good health and CMV-seropositive.

The rearrangement joins TRBV6-1 to TRBJ2-7, with 14 bases matching TRBD2. From germline, CDR1 is MNHNS and CDR2 SASEGT. V shed 1 base and J 2 bases; nucleotides not matched to a gene: 13. CDR3 size: 20 residues. CDR3 protein: CASSEEGFPAGLAGAYEQYF. CDR3 nucleotide sequence: TGTGCCAGCAGTGAAGAGGGTTTCCCCGCGGGACTAGCGGGGGCCTACGAGCAGTACTTC.

The chain is built from TRBV7-2 and TRBJ2-7, with D possibly matching TRBD2 (5 bases). Germline V gene sequence: CDR1 SGHTA, CDR2 FQGNSA. The CDR3 runs 14 residues. The V gene lost 3 bases and the J gene lost 4 bases, with 13 bases spanning the gap. CDR3 nucleotides: TGTGCCAGCAGCTTGGTGGCCAGCGGATACGAGCAGTACTTC. Its translation is CASSLVASGYEQYF.

V is TRBV15 and J is TRBJ2-1, with 12 bases matching TRBD2. Looked up from germline, CDR1 is LNHNV and CDR2 is YYDKDF (reference sequence). The V and J ends lost 8 bases and 7 bases, in that order; junction bases with no gene match: 15. The CDR3 extends over 17 amino acids. CDR3 DNA sequence: TGTGCCACCGGGGGTCTAGCGGGAGGGCAGAATCGGAATGAGCAGTTCTTC. Translating it yields CATGGLAGGQNRNEQFF.

This clone was seen once. The chain uses TRBV7-9 and TRBJ2-3, with 12 bases aligning to TRBD2. In germline, CDR1 is SEHNR, CDR2 FQNEAQ (reference sequence). The trim removed 3 bases at V and 8 bases at J, leaving 6 bases unmatched. The CDR3 has 15 amino acids. The CDR3 nucleotides read TGTGCCAGCAGCTTGACTAGCGGGAGCTTTTCTACGCAGTATTTT. Encoded protein: CASSLTSGSFSTQYF. Full variable domain (rest looked up from reference TRBV7-9 and TRBJ2-3): DTGVSQNPRHKITKRGQNVTFRCDPISEHNRLYWYRQTLGQGPEFLTYFQNEAQLEKSRLLSDRFSAERPKGSFSTLEIQRTEQGDSAMYLCASSLTSGSFSTQYFGPGTRLTVL.

This sequence joins TRBV19 and TRBJ1-5, with D uncertain. CDR1 is LNHDA, CDR2 SQIVND, per germline (reference sequence). V was shortened by 8 bases and J by 0 bases, with 11 bases between the two germline ends. CDR3 length: 14 residues. The CDR3 spells CASVTGISNQPQHF. Here the CDR3 DNA reads TGTGCCAGTGTGACCGGGATTAGCAATCAGCCCCAGCATTTT.

The gene calls are TRBV10-3 and TRBJ2-7, with 12 bases fitting TRBD2. The junction had 8 bases not matched to a gene; V was cut back by 11 bases and J by 6 bases. CDR1 and CDR2 (germline): ENHRY, SYGVKD. The CDR3 sequence is 13 residues long. Here the CDR3 reads CASTASGRAEQYF. Here the CDR3 DNA reads TGTGCCTCCACGGCTAGCGGGAGGGCCGAGCAGTACTTC.

The chain couples TRBV5-4 to TRBJ1-2; a weak D match, TRBD1 (6 bases). V lost 0 bases, J lost 7 bases, and 19 bases lay in between. The germline V gene has CDR1 SGHNT and CDR2 YYREEE (reference sequence). The CDR3 spans 16 residues. CDR3 region: CASSLALTGIPSGYTF. The CDR3 nucleotides are TGTGCCAGCAGCTTGGCCTTGACAGGAATCCCGTCTGGCTACACCTTC. Using reference TRBV5-4 and TRBJ1-2 for the parts outside the CDR3, the full variable domain is ETGVTQSPTHLIKTRGQQVTLRCSSQSGHNTVSWYQQALGQGPQFIFQYYREEENGRGNFPPRFSGLQFPNYSSELNVNALELDDSALYLCASSLALTGIPSGYTFGSGTRLTVV.

The chain uses TRBV6-1 and TRBJ2-1, with TRBD2 as a possible D gene (5 bases). The CDR3 has 20 amino acids. CDR1 and CDR2 from the germline V gene are MNHNS and SASEGT. Trimming shortened V by 1 base and J by 1 base, and 23 bases separated the two germline ends. As DNA, the CDR3 is TGTGCCAGCAGTGAAGTAGGCGGGCGAACCATAACACAATCCTACAATGAGCAGTTCTTC. This gives the protein CASSEVGGRTITQSYNEQFF.

On this clone: Relative to the germline gene, one junction end is altered; a read error may explain this. The rearrangement uses TRBV18 and TRBJ1-5, with TRBD1 matching 8 bases. CDR1 is KGHSH, CDR2 LQKENI, per germline. The length of the CDR3 is 15 residues. Here the CDR3 DNA reads TGTGCCAGCTCCCCACAGGGACAGGCAAATCAGCCCCAGCATTTT. Its translation is CASSPQGQANQPQHF. The entire variable domain, with the rest obtained from reference TRBV18 and TRBJ1-5, is as follows: NAGVMQNPRHLVRRRGQEARLRCSPMKGHSHVYWYRQLPEEGLKFMVYLQKENIIDESGMPKERFSAEFPKEGPSILRIQQVVRGDSAAYFCASSPQGQANQPQHFGDGTRLSIL.

V and J are TRBV6-4 and TRBJ2-2, with 10 nucleotides matching TRBD2. J gave up 4 bases and V 3 bases, and 2 bases lay outside the gene matches. The CDR3 runs to 15 residues. The germline gives CDR1 MRHNA, CDR2 SNTAGT. CDR3 region: CASSEAGGPTGELFF. The DNA of the CDR3 is TGTGCCAGCAGTGAAGCGGGAGGGCCCACCGGGGAGCTGTTTTTT.

This clone was detected only once. This chain joins TRBV28 and TRBJ2-5, with 7 bases that match TRBD1. The CDR3 length is 13 residues. CDR1 is MDHEN and CDR2 is SYDVKM in the germline V gene. The junction had 4 bases not matched to a gene; V was cut back by 6 bases and J by 3 bases. CDR3 amino acids: CASRDTGEETQYF. The CDR3 region has the DNA TGTGCCAGCAGGGATACAGGGGAAGAGACCCAGTACTTC.

This chain uses TRBV6-5 with TRBJ1-1, with TRBD1 matching 8 bases. From germline, CDR1 is MNHEY and CDR2 SVGAGI. The V gene end was trimmed by 5 bases and the J gene end by 1 base; junction bases not matched to a gene: 6. CDR3 length: 15 amino acids. The chain's CDR3 is CASSLPDRENTEAFF. Written as DNA, the CDR3 is TGTGCCAGCAGTCTCCCGGACAGGGAGAACACTGAAGCTTTCTTT.

The chain has TRBV25-1 and TRBJ2-7; 8 bases fit TRBD1. The CDR3 sequence is 14 residues long. V was clipped by 8 bases and J by 5 bases; unmatched bases: 11. Germline loops: CDR1 MGHDK, CDR2 SYGVNS. In DNA form, the CDR3 reads TGTGCCAGCGGAGGACAGGGATCTTTCCACGAGCAGTACTTC. Protein product: CASGGQGSFHEQYF.

The rearrangement uses TRBV6-7 and TRBJ1-5; D is uncertain. TRBV6-7 counts as an open reading frame of uncertain function. The CDR3 extends over 13 amino acids. The V and J ends lost 4 bases and 8 bases respectively, with 12 bases between them. The CDR3 coding sequence is TGTGCCAGCAGTTCCCCTCCACCTAAGCCCCAGCATTTT. Translating it yields CASSSPPPKPQHF.

The chain recombines TRBV5-1 with TRBJ2-4; possible D gene TRBD2, 5 bases. The V end was cut by 0 bases, the J end by 7 bases, with 14 bases between. The germline CDR1 and CDR2 sequences are SGHRS and YFSETQ. The CDR3 runs 15 residues. The chain's CDR3 is CASSLAKGLRNIQYF. DNA of the CDR3: TGCGCCAGCAGCTTGGCCAAAGGACTTCGGAACATTCAGTACTTC.

This chain connects TRBV6-5 to TRBJ1-3; D is unclear. CDR3 length: 12 residues. Per the germline V gene, CDR1 is MNHEY and CDR2 is SVGAGI. Trimming stripped 6 bases from V and 4 bases from J, with 7 bases between. The CDR3 sequence: CASSPLGNTIYF. The CDR3 nucleotides are TGTGCCAGCAGCCCCCTAGGAAACACCATATATTTT.

The chain combines TRBV30 with TRBJ2-4; no reliable D call. The germline V gene encodes CDR1 GTSNPN and CDR2 SVGIG (reference sequence). There are 14 residues in the CDR3. Trimming took off 2 bases at V and 3 bases at J, with 11 bases between the two ends. CDR3 sequence reads: CAWSTDYNKNIQYF. The CDR3 nucleotides are TGTGCCTGGAGTACAGATTACAACAAAAACATTCAGTACTTC.

V and J are TRBV6-5 and TRBJ2-7; possible D gene TRBD1, 6 bases. Per the germline V gene, CDR1 is MNHEY and CDR2 is SVGAGI. Trimming cost V 5 bases and J 3 bases, with 14 bases left between them. This CDR3 region has 14 residues. As DNA, the CDR3 is TGTGCCAGCAGTATTGGGGGCCGCTACTACGAGCAGTACTTC. Translating gives CASSIGGRYYEQYF.

This clone appeared a few times. The J gene is TRBJ2-1, the V gene TRBV29-1, with no clear D. The V end was cut by 7 bases, the J end by 10 bases, with 11 bases between. The CDR3 spans 10 residues. Germline loops: CDR1 SQVTM, CDR2 ANQGSEA. CDR3 sequence: CSATAWEQFF. CDR3 DNA sequence: TGCAGCGCCACTGCGTGGGAGCAGTTCTTC.

The CDR3 DNA is TGTGCCAGCAGCCAAGCGAGTCGCGGGAGTCTCCTAGCCAAAAACATTCAGTACTTC. Residues: CASSQASRGSLLAKNIQYF. V and J are TRBV4-2 and TRBJ2-4; TRBD2 agrees at 7 bases. The V gene's germline CDR1 is LGHNA and CDR2 YNFKEQ. Trimming at V came to 1 base and at J to 0 bases, leaving 12 bases not matched to a gene. The CDR3 has 19 amino acids.

The chain is built from TRBV27 and TRBJ1-1, with D perhaps TRBD1 (6 bases). The length of the CDR3 is 13 residues. Trimming stripped 5 bases from V and 6 bases from J, with 13 bases between. Germline CDR1 MNHEY, CDR2 SMNVEV (reference sequence). The CDR3 protein is CASSPFGQSEAFF. In DNA form, the CDR3 reads TGTGCCAGCAGTCCCTTCGGACAGTCTGAAGCTTTCTTT.

The chain combines TRBV7-7 with TRBJ2-1, with TRBD1 matching over 7 bases. Germline V gives CDR1 SSHAT, CDR2 FNYEAQ (reference sequence). Germline trimming cut 1 base from V and 2 bases from J; bases unmatched to any gene: 5. The CDR3 loop spans 16 amino acids. In nucleotides, the CDR3 is TGTGCCAGCAGCTTAGTGGGGACAGCCACCTACAATGAGCAGTTCTTC. Translating it yields CASSLVGTATYNEQFF.

The CDR3 sequence is CASSQGAVLNTEAFF. In nucleotides, the CDR3 is TGTGCCAGCAGTCAGGGGGCAGTCTTAAACACTGAAGCTTTCTTT. The chain has TRBV6-1 and TRBJ1-1, with TRBD1 matching 8 bases. The germline CDR1 and CDR2 sequences are MNHNS and SASEGT. The CDR3 contains 15 residues. The V segment lost 5 bases and the J segment 2 bases; nucleotides outside the gene matches: 7.

CDR3: CASSFGHSKGGEQYF. In DNA form, the CDR3 reads TGTGCCAGCAGTTTTGGTCACTCCAAAGGGGGCGAGCAGTACTTC. The chain recombines TRBV27 with TRBJ2-7, with a possible D match to TRBD1 (6 bases). Germline CDR1 reads MNHEY; CDR2 reads SMNVEV (reference sequence). The CDR3 totals 15 residues. Trimming pared 3 bases from V and 6 bases from J, leaving 18 bases between.

V is TRBV6-5 and J is TRBJ2-5, with 7 bases fitting TRBD2. The CDR3 contains 14 residues. Per the germline V gene, CDR1 is MNHEY and CDR2 is SVGAGI. Losses at the gene ends were 2 bases for V and 3 bases for J; bases not matched to a gene: 3. The chain's CDR3 is CASSYGGGEETQYF. CDR3 sequence (DNA): TGTGCCAGCAGTTACGGGGGGGGAGAAGAGACCCAGTACTTC.

The table lists this clone with a few counts. This chain connects TRBV30 to TRBJ2-7; 11 nucleotides agree with TRBD2. With 8 bases clipped from V and 3 bases from J, the junction kept 9 bases outside the gene matches. CDR1 and CDR2 (germline): GTSNPN, SVGIG (reference sequence). The CDR3 is made up of 14 amino acids. The CDR3 region is CAQEILAGDYEQYF. CDR3 bases: TGTGCCCAAGAAATACTAGCGGGAGACTACGAGCAGTACTTC.

The chain combines TRBV10-1 with TRBJ2-3; 7 nucleotides line up with TRBD2. Germline lookup yields CDR1 WNHNN and CDR2 SYGVQD (reference sequence). CDR3 length: 15 residues. With 3 bases clipped from V and 2 bases from J, the junction kept 5 bases outside the gene matches. CDR3 region: CASSDAGDFTDTQYF. DNA for the CDR3: TGCGCCAGCAGTGATGCGGGGGACTTCACAGATACGCAGTATTTT.

Written as DNA, the CDR3 is TGTGCCAGCAGTTATTTTCTAGCGGGAGCGTCAGATACGCAGTATTTT. Its protein product is CASSYFLAGASDTQYF. The chain recombines TRBV6-5 with TRBJ2-3; TRBD2 agrees at 10 bases. Germline-derived CDR1 and CDR2 are MNHEY and SVGAGI. This CDR3 is built from 16 residues. Trimming removed 3 bases from V and 4 bases from J; junction bases left unmatched: 7.

The V call is TRBV18, the J call TRBJ1-1; D possibly corresponds to TRBD1 (6 bases). The CDR3 is 17 residues long. The germline gives CDR1 KGHSH, CDR2 LQKENI. V gave up 2 bases and J gave up 2 bases, with 18 bases separating them. The DNA for the CDR3 is TGTGCCAGCTCACCAGGGAGCCTCAGGGGATCTAACACTGAAGCTTTCTTT. It translates to CASSPGSLRGSNTEAFF.

The V and J genes are TRBV30 and TRBJ2-7; 7 nucleotides match TRBD2. Germline V CDR1 and CDR2: GTSNPN, SVGIG (reference sequence). V lost 5 bases, J lost 1 base, and 11 bases stayed unmatched. The CDR3 has 15 residues. The CDR3 nucleotides read TGTGCCTGGGAAAGCTGGACTAGTGGGTCCTACGAGCAGTACTTC. This encodes CAWESWTSGSYEQYF.

The V gene is TRBV30, the J gene TRBJ2-3; no reliable D call. Germline V gene data show CDR1 as GTSNPN and CDR2 as SVGIG (reference sequence). This CDR3 has 12 amino acids. Trimming took off 2 bases at V and 10 bases at J, with 13 bases between the two ends. CDR3 sequence: CAWSSLGRAQYF. The CDR3 coding sequence is TGTGCCTGGAGTTCCCTCGGTCGGGCGCAGTATTTT. The variable domain in full, with the rest retrieved from reference TRBV30 and TRBJ2-3, is SQTIHQWPATLVQPVGSPLSLECTVEGTSNPNLYWYRQAAGRGLQLLFYSVGIGQISSEVPQNLSASRPQDRQFILSSKKLLLSDSGFYLCAWSSLGRAQYFGPGTRLTVL.

The chain employs TRBV5-8 and TRBJ2-7; perhaps TRBD2 as D (5 bases). CDR3 length: 14 amino acids. With 0 bases removed from V and 3 bases from J, the gap between germline ends came to 10 bases. Per the germline V gene, CDR1 is SGHTS and CDR2 is YDEGEE. CDR3 residues: CASSLAGGLYEQYF. In nucleotides, the CDR3 is TGTGCCAGCAGCTTGGCCGGCGGGCTCTACGAGCAGTACTTC. Full variable domain (remainder filled in from reference TRBV5-8 and TRBJ2-7): EAGVTQSPTHLIKTRGQQATLRCSPISGHTSVYWYQQALGLGLQFLLWYDEGEERNRGNFPPRFSGRQFPNYSSELNVNALELEDSALYLCASSLAGGLYEQYFGPGTRLTVT.